The present entry profiles one T cell receptor beta chain with its context. Allocation to cohorts depended on clinical history reported by the participants. Participants classified as exposed had met a COVID-19 case within 2 weeks before study entry. The data were taken from a study of blood T cell repertoires in COVID-19. Background on the study: The United States, Italy and Spain provided the acute and convalescent COVID-19 samples. The cDNA or gDNA used as material had been derived from T cells, B-cell-depleted T cells, or PBMCs.

The method was immunoSEQ multiplex PCR; TCRdb's version includes in-frame clones alone and lacks a portion of them. The sample comprises around 270,000 clones, about 90% of which are singletons, and around 3.1% rests with the top ten. With 4 bases clipped from V and 1 base from J, the junction kept 6 bases outside the gene matches. CDR3 size: 15 residues. Germline loops: CDR1 SNHLY, CDR2 FYNNEI. This receptor was taken from a woman aged 40 to 50 who had been exposed to COVID-19. Sequenced: PBMCs or T cells enriched from blood (not recorded which). The chain carries TRBV2 and TRBJ1-2; 7 bases are shared with TRBD1. The CDR3 region is CASSATGEINYGYTF. DNA of the CDR3: TGTGCCAGCAGTGCCACAGGGGAGATTAACTATGGCTACACCTTC.